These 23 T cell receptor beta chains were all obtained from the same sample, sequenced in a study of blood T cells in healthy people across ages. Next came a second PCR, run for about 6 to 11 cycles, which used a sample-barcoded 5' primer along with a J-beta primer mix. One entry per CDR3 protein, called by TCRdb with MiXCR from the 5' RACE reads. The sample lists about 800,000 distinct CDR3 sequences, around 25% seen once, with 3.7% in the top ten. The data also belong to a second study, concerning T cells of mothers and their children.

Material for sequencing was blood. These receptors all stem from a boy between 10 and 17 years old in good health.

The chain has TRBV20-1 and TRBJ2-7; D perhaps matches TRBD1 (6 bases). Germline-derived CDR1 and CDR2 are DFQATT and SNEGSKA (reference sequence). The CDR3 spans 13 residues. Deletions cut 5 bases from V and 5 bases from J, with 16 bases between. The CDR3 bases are TGCAGTGCTCCCAAGGCAGGGGCGAACGAGCAGTACTTC. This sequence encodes CSAPKAGANEQYF.

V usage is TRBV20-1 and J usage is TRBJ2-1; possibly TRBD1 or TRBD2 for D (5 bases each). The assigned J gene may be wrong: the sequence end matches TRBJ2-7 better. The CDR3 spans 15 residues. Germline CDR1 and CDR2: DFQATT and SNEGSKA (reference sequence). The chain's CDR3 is CSAGGDFNPSYEQYF. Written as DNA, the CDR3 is TGCAGTGCTGGGGGAGACTTCAACCCTTCCTACGAGCAGTACTTC.

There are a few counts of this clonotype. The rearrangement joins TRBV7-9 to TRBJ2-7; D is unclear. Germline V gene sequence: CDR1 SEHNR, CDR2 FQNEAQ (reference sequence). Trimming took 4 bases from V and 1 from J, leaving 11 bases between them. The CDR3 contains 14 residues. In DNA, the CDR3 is TGTGCCAGCAGCTCACCGGCAGATTCCTACGAGCAGTACTTC. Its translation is CASSSPADSYEQYF. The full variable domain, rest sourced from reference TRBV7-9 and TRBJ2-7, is DTGVSQNPRHKITKRGQNVTFRCDPISEHNRLYWYRQTLGQGPEFLTYFQNEAQLEKSRLLSDRFSAERPKGSFSTLEIQRTEQGDSAMYLCASSSPADSYEQYFGPGTRLTVT.

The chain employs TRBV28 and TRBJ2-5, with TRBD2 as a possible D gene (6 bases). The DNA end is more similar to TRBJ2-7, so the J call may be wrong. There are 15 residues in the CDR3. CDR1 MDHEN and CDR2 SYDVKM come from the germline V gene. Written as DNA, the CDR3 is TGTGCCAGCAACCCCAGCGGGCAAAGCTCCTACGAGCAGTACTTC. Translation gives CASNPSGQSSYEQYF.

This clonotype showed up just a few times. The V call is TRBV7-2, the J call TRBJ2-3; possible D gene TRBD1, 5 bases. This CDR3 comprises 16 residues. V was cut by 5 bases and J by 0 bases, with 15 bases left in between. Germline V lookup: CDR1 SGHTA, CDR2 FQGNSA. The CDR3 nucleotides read TGTGCCAGCAGCACCCGACAGCCAGATAGCACAGATACGCAGTATTTT. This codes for CASSTRQPDSTDTQYF.

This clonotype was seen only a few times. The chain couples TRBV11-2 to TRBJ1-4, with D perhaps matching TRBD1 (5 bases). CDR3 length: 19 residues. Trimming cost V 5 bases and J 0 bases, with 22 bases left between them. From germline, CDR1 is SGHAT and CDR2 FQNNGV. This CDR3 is CASSPGRQILPSTNEKLFF. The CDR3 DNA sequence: TGTGCCAGCAGCCCAGGGAGGCAGATTTTACCTTCAACTAATGAAAAACTGTTTTTT. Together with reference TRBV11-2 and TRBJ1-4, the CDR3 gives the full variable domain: EAGVAQSPRYKIIEKRQSVAFWCNPISGHATLYWYQQILGQGPKLLIQFQNNGVVDDSQLPKDRFSAERLKGVDSTLKIQPAKLEDSAVYLCASSPGRQILPSTNEKLFFGSGTQLSVL.

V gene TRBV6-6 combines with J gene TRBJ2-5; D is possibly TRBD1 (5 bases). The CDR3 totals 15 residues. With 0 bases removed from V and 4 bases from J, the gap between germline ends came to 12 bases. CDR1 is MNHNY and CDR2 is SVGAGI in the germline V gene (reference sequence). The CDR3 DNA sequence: TGTGCCAGCAGTTACTCGTCCTTGGGGCGAGAGACCCAGTACTTC. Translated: CASSYSSLGRETQYF.

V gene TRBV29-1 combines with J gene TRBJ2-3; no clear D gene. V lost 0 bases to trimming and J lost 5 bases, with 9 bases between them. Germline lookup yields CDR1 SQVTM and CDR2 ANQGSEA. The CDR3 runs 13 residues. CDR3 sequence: CSVEDPWGDTQYF. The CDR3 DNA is TGCAGCGTTGAAGATCCCTGGGGAGATACGCAGTATTTT.

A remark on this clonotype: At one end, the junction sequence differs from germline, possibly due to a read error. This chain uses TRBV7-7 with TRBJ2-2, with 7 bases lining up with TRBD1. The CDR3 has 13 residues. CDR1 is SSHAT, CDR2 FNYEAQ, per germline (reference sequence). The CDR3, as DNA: TGTGCTAGCAGCTCGAGACAGGGCGGGGAGCTGTTTTTT. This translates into CASSSRQGGELFF.

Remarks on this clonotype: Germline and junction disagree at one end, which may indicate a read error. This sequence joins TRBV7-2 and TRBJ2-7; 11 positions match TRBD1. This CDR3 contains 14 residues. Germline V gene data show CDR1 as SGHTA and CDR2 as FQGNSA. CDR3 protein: CASSSRTGGYEQCF. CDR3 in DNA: TGTGCCAGCAGCTCGCGGACAGGGGGCTACGAGCAGTGCTTC.

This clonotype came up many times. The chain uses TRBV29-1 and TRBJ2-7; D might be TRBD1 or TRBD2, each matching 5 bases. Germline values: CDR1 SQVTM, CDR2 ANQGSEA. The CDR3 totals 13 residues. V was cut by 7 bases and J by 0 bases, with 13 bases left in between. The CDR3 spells CSAEGRSSYEQYF. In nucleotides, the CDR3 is TGCAGCGCCGAGGGACGGAGCTCCTACGAGCAGTACTTC.

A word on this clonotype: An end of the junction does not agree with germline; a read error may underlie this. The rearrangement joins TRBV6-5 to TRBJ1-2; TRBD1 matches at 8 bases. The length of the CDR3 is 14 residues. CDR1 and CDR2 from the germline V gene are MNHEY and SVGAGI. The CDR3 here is CASREDRVGSGCTF. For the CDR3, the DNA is TGTGCCAGCAGGGAGGACAGGGTTGGAAGCGGCTGCACCTTC.

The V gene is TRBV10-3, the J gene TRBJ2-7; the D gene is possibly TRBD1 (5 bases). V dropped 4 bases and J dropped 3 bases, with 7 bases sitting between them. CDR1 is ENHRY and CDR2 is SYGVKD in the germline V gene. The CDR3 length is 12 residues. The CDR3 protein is CAISVQGYEQYF. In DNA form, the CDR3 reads TGTGCCATCAGTGTCCAGGGCTACGAGCAGTACTTC.

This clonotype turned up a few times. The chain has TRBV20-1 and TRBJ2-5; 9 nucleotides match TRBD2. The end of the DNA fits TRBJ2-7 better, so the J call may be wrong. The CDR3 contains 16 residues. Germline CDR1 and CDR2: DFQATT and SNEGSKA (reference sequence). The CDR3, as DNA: TGCAGTGCCTCCCCGACTAGCGGCCCTATTCTCTACGAGCAGTACTTC. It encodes CSASPTSGPILYEQYF.

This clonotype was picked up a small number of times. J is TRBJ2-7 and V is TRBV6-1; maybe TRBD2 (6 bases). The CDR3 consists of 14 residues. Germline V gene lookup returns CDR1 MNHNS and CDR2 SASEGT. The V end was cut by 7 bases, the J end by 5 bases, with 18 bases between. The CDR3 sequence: CASTGRGGSNEQYF. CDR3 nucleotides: TGTGCCAGCACCGGACGGGGAGGAAGTAACGAGCAGTACTTC.

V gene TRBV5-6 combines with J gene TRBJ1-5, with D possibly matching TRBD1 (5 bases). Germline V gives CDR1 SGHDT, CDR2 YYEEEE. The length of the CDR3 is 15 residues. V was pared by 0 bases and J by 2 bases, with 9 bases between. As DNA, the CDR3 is TGTGCCAGCAGCTTGGTAGGGGACCGCAATCAGCCCCAGCATTTT. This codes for CASSLVGDRNQPQHF.

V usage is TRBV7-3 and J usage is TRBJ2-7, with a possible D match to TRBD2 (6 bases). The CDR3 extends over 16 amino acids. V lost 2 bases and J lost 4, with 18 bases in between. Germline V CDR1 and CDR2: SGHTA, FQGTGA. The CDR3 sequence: CASSLAAGGKGYEQYF. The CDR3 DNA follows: TGTGCCAGCAGCTTAGCCGCCGGAGGGAAGGGGTACGAGCAGTACTTC.

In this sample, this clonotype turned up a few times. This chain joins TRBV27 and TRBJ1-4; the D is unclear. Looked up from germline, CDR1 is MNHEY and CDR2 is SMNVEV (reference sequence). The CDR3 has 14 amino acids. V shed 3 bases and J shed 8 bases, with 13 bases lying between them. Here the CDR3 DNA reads TGTGCCAGCAGTTTCTCGCCCGGAGGAGAAAAACTGTTTTTT. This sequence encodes CASSFSPGGEKLFF.

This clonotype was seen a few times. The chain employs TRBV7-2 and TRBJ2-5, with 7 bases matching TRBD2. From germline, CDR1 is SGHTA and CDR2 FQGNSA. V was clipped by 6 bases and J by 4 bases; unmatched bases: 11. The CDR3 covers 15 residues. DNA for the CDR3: TGTGCCAGCAGTAACAGCGGGACCGCGGGAGAGACCCAGTACTTC. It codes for CASSNSGTAGETQYF.

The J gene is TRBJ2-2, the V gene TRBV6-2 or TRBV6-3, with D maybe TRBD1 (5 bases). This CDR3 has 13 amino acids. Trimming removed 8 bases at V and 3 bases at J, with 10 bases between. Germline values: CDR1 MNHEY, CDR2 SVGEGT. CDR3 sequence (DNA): TGTGCCAGCGGGCAGGGCTACACCGGGGAGCTGTTTTTT. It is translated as CASGQGYTGELFF.

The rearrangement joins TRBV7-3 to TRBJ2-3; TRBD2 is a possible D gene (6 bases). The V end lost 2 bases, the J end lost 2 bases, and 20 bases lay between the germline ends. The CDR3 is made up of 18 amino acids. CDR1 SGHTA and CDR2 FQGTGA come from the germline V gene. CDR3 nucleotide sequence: TGTGCCAGCAGCTTATGGGGACCTGGAGCGGGCGCCACAGATACGCAGTATTTT. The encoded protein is CASSLWGPGAGATDTQYF.

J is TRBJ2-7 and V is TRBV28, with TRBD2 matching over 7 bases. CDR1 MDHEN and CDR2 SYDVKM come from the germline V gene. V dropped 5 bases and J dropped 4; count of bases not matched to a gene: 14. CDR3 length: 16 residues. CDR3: CASSPSYPGLLYEQYF. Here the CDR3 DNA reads TGTGCCAGCAGTCCATCCTATCCGGGACTACTGTACGAGCAGTACTTC.

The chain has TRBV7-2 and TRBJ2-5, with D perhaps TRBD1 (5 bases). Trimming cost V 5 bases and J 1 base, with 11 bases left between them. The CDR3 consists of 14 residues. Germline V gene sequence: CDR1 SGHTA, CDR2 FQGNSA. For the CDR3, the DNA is TGTGCCAGCAGCCCAGGGTACTTCCAAGAGACCCAGTACTTC. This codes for CASSPGYFQETQYF.